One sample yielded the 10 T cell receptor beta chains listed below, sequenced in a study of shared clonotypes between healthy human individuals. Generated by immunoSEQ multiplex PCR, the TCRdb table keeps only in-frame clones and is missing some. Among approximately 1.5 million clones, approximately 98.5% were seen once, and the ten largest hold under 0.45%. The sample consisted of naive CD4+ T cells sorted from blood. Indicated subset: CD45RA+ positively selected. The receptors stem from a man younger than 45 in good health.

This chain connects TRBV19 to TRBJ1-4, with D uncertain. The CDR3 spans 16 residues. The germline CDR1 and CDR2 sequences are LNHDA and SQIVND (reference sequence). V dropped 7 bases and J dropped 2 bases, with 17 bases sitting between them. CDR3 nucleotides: TGTGCCAGTACTCGCAACCCCACAGTGACTAATGAAAAACTGTTTTTT. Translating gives CASTRNPTVTNEKLFF.

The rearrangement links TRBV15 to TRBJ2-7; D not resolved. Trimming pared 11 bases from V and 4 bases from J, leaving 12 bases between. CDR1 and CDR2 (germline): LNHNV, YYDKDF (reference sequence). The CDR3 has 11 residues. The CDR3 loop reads CAAGSSYEQYF. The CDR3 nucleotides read TGTGCCGCCGGGTCTTCTTACGAGCAGTACTTC.

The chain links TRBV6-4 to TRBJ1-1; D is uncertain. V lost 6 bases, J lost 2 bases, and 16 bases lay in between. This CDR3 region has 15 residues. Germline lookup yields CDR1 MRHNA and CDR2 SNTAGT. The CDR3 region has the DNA TGTGCCAGCAGCCTCCGGGGAGGGTTTAACACTGAAGCTTTCTTT. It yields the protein CASSLRGGFNTEAFF.

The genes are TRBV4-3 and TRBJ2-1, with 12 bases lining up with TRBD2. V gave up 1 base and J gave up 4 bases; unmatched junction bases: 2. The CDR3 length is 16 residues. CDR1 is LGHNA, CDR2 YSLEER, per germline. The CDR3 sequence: CASSQGLAGVYNEQFF. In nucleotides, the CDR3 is TGCGCCAGCAGCCAAGGACTAGCGGGAGTATACAATGAGCAGTTCTTC.

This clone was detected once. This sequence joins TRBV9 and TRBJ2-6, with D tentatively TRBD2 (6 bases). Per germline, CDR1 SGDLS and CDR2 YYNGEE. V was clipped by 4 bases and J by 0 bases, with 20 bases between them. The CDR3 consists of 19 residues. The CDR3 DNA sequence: TGTGCCAGCAGCTCCCGAGATGACGATAGCGGCTCTGGGGCCAACGTCCTGACTTTC. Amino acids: CASSSRDDDSGSGANVLTF.

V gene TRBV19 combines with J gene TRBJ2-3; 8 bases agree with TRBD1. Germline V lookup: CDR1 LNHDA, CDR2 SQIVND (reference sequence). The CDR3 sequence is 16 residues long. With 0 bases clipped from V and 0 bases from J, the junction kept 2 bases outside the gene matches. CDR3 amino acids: CASSIDWDRSTDTQYF. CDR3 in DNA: TGTGCCAGTAGTATAGATTGGGACAGGAGCACAGATACGCAGTATTTT.

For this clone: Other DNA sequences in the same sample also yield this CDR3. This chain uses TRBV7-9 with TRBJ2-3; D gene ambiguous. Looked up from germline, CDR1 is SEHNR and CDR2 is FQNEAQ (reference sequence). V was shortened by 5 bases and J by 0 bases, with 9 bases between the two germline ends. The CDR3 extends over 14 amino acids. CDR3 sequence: CASSRAGSTDTQYF. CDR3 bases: TGTGCCAGCAGCCGCGCAGGTAGCACAGATACGCAGTATTTT.

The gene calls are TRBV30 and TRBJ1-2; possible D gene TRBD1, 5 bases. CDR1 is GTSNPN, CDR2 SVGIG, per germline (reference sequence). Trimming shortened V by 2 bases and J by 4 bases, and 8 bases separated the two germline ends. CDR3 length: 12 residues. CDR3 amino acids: CAWSPGGYGYTF. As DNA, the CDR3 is TGTGCCTGGAGTCCTGGGGGCTATGGCTACACCTTC.

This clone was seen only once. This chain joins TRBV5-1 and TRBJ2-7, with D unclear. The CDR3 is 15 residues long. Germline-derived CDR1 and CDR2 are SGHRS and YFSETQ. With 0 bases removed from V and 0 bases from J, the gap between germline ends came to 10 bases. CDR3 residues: CASSLVGVSSYEQYF. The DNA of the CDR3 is TGCGCCAGCAGCTTGGTAGGAGTGAGCTCCTACGAGCAGTACTTC.

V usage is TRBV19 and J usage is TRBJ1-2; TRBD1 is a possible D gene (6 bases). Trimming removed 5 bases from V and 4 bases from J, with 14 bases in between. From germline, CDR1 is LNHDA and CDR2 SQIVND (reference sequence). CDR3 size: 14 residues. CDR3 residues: CASSVQGNLYGYTF. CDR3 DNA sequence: TGTGCCAGTAGTGTCCAGGGGAACCTCTATGGCTACACCTTC. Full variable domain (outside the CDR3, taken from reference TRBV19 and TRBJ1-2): DGGITQSPKYLFRKEGQNVTLSCEQNLNHDAMYWYRQDPGQGLRLIYYSQIVNDFQKGDIAEGYSVSREKKESFPLTVTSAQKNPTAFYLCASSVQGNLYGYTFGSGTRLTVV.